These T cell receptor beta chains were read from a single sample in a study of blood T cell repertoires in COVID-19. Assay: immunoSEQ multiplex PCR; the TCRdb copy retains only in-frame clones and omits some. Among 95,000 to 150,000 clones listed, 78% were seen once. The material sequenced was peripheral blood. These receptors originate from a man between 65 and 85 years old with acute or convalescent COVID-19. The CDR3 runs from the conserved cysteine through the conserved F or W. Fields, in order: V gene, CDR3 protein.

v_call: TRBV29-1; cdr3_aa: CSVTGTGGVTGELFF
v_call: TRBV6-5; cdr3_aa: CASSYSLGDYGYTF
v_call: TRBV7-2; cdr3_aa: CASSTDRGRTEAFF
v_call: TRBV4-3; cdr3_aa: CASSQEVRQGRWTFF
v_call: TRBV6-2/TRBV6-3; cdr3_aa: CASSLDRLRGNTIYF
v_call: TRBV18; cdr3_aa: CASSPRTGGADTEAFF
v_call: TRBV2; cdr3_aa: CASSEIDTAYEQYF
v_call: TRBV19; cdr3_aa: CASSLTGVSTDTQYF
v_call: TRBV5-1; cdr3_aa: CASSQWTSGGVSYNEQFF
v_call: TRBV5-4; cdr3_aa: CASSLVQGPRDTQYF
v_call: TRBV4-3; cdr3_aa: CASSQGNRVGQPQHF
v_call: TRBV10-3; cdr3_aa: CASAPRGGNTIYF
v_call: TRBV10-3; cdr3_aa: CAISESRQGAPGNTIYF
v_call: TRBV27; cdr3_aa: CASSFMDPGGSYEQYF
v_call: TRBV9; cdr3_aa: CASSANVLEGSPLHF
v_call: TRBV15; cdr3_aa: CATSRGGGNQPQHF
v_call: TRBV3-1/TRBV3-2; cdr3_aa: CASSPLAGLGHYGYTF
v_call: TRBV12-3/TRBV12-4; cdr3_aa: CASSFYTGELFF
v_call: TRBV6-5; cdr3_aa: CASRGFGYTF
v_call: TRBV27; cdr3_aa: CASSPNRIPGSSIQYF
v_call: TRBV6-2/TRBV6-3; cdr3_aa: CASSWTNTGGNTEAFF
v_call: TRBV18; cdr3_aa: CASSPSQGLNTEAFF
v_call: TRBV6-5; cdr3_aa: CASSYSGGSNQPQHF
v_call: TRBV5-1; cdr3_aa: CASSYGTIKDTEAFF
v_call: TRBV5-1; cdr3_aa: CASSLAGDQPQHF
v_call: TRBV19; cdr3_aa: CASSSDKYNSPLHF
v_call: TRBV30; cdr3_aa: CAWSPSYGYTF
v_call: TRBV28; cdr3_aa: CASNDRVYSNQPQHF
v_call: TRBV19; cdr3_aa: CASRTGTRIFYGYTF
v_call: TRBV5-6; cdr3_aa: CASSWGPERTGELFF
v_call: TRBV29-1; cdr3_aa: CSVDRVGDYGYTF
v_call: TRBV7-8; cdr3_aa: CASSLTSGEQTQYF
v_call: TRBV5-1; cdr3_aa: CASSSGTSGNEQYF
v_call: TRBV7-2; cdr3_aa: CASSFGSGDQPQHF
v_call: TRBV30; cdr3_aa: CAWTGQINSPLHF
v_call: TRBV6-2/TRBV6-3; cdr3_aa: CASSYRGQGNEQYF
v_call: TRBV7-2; cdr3_aa: CASSFNQGGTEAFF
v_call: TRBV19; cdr3_aa: CASSMALAGGSEQFF
v_call: TRBV18; cdr3_aa: CASSPDNNYGYTF
v_call: TRBV6-6; cdr3_aa: CASSYSQGVGYTF
v_call: TRBV11-3; cdr3_aa: CASSSDGGHQPQHF
v_call: TRBV5-1; cdr3_aa: CASSLSTGQMNTEAFF
v_call: TRBV4-2; cdr3_aa: CASSQDVLIGGQGAYGYTF
v_call: TRBV9; cdr3_aa: CASSAGQGVWEEQFF
v_call: TRBV5-6; cdr3_aa: CASRSTGTAWVGELFF
v_call: TRBV6-5; cdr3_aa: CASSPRGMYGYTF
v_call: TRBV5-8; cdr3_aa: CASSQTGGNNQPQHF
v_call: TRBV3-1/TRBV3-2; cdr3_aa: CASSQVPGPEQPQHF